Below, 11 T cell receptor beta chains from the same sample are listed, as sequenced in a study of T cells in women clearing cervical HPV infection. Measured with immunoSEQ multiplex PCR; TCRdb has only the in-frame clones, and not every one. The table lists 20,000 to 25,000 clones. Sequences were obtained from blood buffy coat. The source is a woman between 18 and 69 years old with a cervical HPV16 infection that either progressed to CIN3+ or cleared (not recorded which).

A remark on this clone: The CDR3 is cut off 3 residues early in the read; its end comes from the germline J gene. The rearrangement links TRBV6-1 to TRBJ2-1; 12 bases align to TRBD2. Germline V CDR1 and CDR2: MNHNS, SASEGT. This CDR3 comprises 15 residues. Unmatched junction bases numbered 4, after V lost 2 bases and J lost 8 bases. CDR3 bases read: TGTGCCAGCAGTGAATCGACTAGCGGGAGCTATGAG. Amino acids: CASSESTSGSYE. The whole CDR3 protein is CASSESTSGSYEQFF.

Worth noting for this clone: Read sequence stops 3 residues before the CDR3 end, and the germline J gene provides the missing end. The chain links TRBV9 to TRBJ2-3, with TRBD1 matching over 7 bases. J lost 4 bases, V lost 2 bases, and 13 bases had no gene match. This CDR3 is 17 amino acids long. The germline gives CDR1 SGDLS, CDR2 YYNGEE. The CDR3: CASSVGTGASGADTQYF. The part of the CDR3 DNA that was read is TGTGCCAGCAGCGTTGGCACAGGGGCCTCCGGGGCAGATACG.

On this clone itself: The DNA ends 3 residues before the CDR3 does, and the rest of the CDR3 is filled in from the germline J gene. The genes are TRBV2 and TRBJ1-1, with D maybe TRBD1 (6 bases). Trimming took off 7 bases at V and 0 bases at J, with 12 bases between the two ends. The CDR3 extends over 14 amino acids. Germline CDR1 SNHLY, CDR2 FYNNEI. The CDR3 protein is CASKKQGMNTEAFF. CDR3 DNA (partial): TGTGCCAGCAAGAAACAGGGCATGAACACTGAA.

The part of the CDR3 DNA that was read is TGTGCCAGCTCATCTGGACTAGCGGGAGGGCCGGTCGAG. Translating it yields CASSSGLAGGPVE. The entire CDR3 is CASSSGLAGGPVEQYF. This chain joins TRBV18 and TRBJ2-7, with 15 positions matching TRBD2. The read terminates 3 residues before the CDR3 end, so the remaining end is supplied by the germline J gene. Germline values: CDR1 KGHSH, CDR2 LQKENI. V was clipped by 5 bases and J by 6 bases; unmatched bases: 8. The CDR3 runs to 16 residues.

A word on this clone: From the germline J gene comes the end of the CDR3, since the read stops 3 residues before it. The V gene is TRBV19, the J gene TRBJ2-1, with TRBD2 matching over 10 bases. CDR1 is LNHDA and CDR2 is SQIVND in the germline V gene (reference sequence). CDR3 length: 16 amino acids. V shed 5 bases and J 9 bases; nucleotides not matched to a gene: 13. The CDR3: CASSVLAGAVDVEQFF. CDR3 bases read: TGTGCCAGTAGTGTCCTAGCGGGAGCGGTTGACGTTGAG.

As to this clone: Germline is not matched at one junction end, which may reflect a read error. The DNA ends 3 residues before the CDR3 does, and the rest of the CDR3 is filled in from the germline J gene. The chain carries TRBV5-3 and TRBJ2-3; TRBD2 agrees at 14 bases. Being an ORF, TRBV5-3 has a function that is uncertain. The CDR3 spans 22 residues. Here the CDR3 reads CAGSPWGLAGEPPTTSTDTQYF. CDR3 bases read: TGTGCCGGAAGCCCTTGGGGACTAGCGGGGGAGCCCCCAACCACTAGCACAGATACG.

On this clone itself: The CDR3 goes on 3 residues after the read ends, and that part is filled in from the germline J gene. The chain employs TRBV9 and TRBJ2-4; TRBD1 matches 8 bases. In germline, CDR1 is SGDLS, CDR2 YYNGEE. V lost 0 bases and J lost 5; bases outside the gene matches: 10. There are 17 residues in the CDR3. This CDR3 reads CASSVADRGSGQNIQYF. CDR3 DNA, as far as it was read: TGTGCCAGCAGCGTAGCTGACAGGGGCTCTGGACAAAACATT.

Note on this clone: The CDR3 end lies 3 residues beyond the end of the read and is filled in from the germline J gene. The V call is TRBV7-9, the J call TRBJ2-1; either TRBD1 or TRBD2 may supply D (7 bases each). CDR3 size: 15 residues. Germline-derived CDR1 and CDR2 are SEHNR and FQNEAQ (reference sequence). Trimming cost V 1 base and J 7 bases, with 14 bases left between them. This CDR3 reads CASSLVRGRENEQFF. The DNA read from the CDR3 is TGTGCCAGCAGCTTAGTTAGGGGGCGGGAGAATGAG.

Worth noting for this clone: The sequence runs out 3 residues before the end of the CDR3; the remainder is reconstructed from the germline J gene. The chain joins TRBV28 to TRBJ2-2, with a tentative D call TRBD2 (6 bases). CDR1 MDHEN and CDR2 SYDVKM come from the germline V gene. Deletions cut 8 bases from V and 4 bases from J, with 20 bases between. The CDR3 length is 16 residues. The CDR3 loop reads CASGLFSGTGTGELFF. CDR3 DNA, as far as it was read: TGTGCCAGCGGGTTGTTTAGCGGCACAGGCACCGGGGAG. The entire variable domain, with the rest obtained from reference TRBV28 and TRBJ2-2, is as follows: DVKVTQSSRYLVKRTGEKVFLECVQDMDHENMFWYRQDPGLGLRLIYFSYDVKMKEKGDIPEGYSVSREKKERFSLILESASTNQTSMYLCASGLFSGTGTGELFFGEGSRLTVL.

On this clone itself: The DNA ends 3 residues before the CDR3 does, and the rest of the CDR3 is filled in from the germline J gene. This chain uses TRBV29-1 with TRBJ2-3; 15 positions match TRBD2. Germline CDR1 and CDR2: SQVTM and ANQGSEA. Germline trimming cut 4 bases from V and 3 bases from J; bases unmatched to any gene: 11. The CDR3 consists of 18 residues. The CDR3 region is CSVGRGGTSGRRTDTQYF. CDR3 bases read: TGCAGCGTTGGTAGAGGAGGGACTAGCGGGAGGAGAACAGATACG.

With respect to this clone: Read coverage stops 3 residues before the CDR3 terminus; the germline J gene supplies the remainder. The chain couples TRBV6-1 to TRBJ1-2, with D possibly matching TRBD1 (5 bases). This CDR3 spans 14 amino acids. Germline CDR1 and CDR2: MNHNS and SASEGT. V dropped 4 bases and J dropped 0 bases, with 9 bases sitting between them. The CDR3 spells CASSGQPPNYGYTF. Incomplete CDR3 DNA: TGTGCCAGCAGTGGACAGCCTCCTAACTATGGC.